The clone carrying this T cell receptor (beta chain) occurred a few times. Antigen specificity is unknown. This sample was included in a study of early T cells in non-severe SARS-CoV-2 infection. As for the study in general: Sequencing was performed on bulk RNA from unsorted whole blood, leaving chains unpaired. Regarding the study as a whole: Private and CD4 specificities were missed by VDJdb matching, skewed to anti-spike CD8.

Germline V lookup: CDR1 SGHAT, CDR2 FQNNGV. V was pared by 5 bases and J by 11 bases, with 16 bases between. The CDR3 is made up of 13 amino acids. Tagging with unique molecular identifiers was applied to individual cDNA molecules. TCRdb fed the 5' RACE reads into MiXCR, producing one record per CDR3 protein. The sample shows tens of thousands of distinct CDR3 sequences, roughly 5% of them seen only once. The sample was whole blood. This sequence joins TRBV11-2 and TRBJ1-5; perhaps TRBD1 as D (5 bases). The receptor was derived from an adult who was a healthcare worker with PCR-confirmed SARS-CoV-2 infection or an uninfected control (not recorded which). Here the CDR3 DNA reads TGTGCCAGCAGCACCGGCCCCAGGGAAGCCCAGCATTTT. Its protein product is CASSTGPREAQHF. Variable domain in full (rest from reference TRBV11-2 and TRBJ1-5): EAGVAQSPRYKIIEKRQSVAFWCNPISGHATLYWYQQILGQGPKLLIQFQNNGVVDDSQLPKDRFSAERLKGVDSTLKIQPAKLEDSAVYLCASSTGPREAQHFGDGTRLSIL.